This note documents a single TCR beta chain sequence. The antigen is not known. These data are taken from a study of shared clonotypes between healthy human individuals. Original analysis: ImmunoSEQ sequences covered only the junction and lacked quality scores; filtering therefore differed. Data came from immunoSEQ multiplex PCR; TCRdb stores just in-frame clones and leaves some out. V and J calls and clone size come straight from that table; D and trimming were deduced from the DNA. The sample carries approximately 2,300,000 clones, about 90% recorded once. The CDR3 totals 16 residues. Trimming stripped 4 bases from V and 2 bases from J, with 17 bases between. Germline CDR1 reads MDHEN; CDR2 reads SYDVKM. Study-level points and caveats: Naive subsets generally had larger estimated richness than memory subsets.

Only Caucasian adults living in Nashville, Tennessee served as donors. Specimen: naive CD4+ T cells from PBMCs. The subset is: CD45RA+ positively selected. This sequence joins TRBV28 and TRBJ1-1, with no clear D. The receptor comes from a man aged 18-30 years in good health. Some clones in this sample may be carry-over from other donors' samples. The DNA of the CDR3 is TGTGCCAGCAGTTCCCCCCTAAGAGGGCGCAACACTGAAGCTTTCTTT. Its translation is CASSSPLRGRNTEAFF.